This TCR beta chain stems from a study of radiation and T cells in renal cell carcinoma. At the level of the study: Nephrectomy followed 15 Gy stereotactic body radiation by 4 weeks.

Germline V gene data show CDR1 as WSHSY and CDR2 as SAAADI. Trimming at V came to 6 bases and at J to 1 base, leaving 2 bases not matched to a gene. The CDR3 spans 13 residues. As to time point: blood 2 weeks post-SBRT. Noted treatment: 15 Gy SBRT to primary tumor, nephrectomy 4 weeks later. Clones were read by immunoSEQ multiplex PCR, and TCRdb kept only the in-frame ones, dropping some. The table has 150,000 to 160,000 clones, approximately 86% seen once. The chain employs TRBV10-2 and TRBJ1-1, with TRBD1 matching over 7 bases. This sequence originates from a woman aged 45-60 years with renal cell carcinoma. The sample consisted of blood, taken from a patient whose treatment included radiotherapy and nephrectomy. The CDR3 region has the DNA TGCGCCAGCAGCGGACAGGAGAACACTGAAGCTTTCTTT. Residues: CASSGQENTEAFF.